Sequencing of this T cell receptor (beta chain) was carried out in a study of T cell responses to AZD1222 COVID-19 vaccine. This clone has just one count. The CDR3 has 17 residues. The ends lost 0 bases at V and 1 base at J; junction bases unmatched: 8. Looked up from germline, CDR1 is LGHNA and CDR2 is YNFKEQ. TCRdb keeps only in-frame clones here, not all; method: immunoSEQ multiplex PCR. The table has about 180,000 clones, 85% to 90% seen once. This specimen consisted of peripheral blood, obtained 28 days after the second AZD1222 dose. The chain couples TRBV4-2 to TRBJ2-7; 8 bases line up with TRBD2. The origin of this receptor is an adult who received the AZD1222 COVID-19 vaccine. CDR3 sequence reads: CASSQERIGRGSYEQYF. CDR3 nucleotides: TGTGCCAGCAGCCAAGAAAGGATCGGGAGGGGATCCTACGAGCAGTACTTC.